A selection of T cell receptor beta chains follows, all from one sample in a study of blood T cell repertoires in COVID-19. Assay used: immunoSEQ multiplex PCR; TCRdb lists only in-frame clones, some missing. Counted here are some 150,000 clones, 75% to 90% occurring once; the ten biggest clones make up around 0.62%. The sample was peripheral blood. The source of these receptors is a man aged 55-75 years with acute or convalescent COVID-19. Each CDR3 is given with its conserved first and last residue. A D gene is named only where the DNA matches it firmly. Where a row states a size, it is once, few, many or the class of an expanded clone; other rows omit it.

D gene	clone size	V gene	J gene	CDR3 protein	CDR3 DNA
TRBD1	once	TRBV5-5	TRBJ1-6	CASSRRTGNNSPLHF	TGTGCCAGCAGCCGTCGGACAGGGAATAATTCACCCCTCCACTTT
.	.	TRBV6-2/TRBV6-3	TRBJ2-4	CASSNRVRTKNIQYF	TGTGCCAGCAGTAACAGGGTACGGACCAAAAACATTCAGTACTTC
TRBD1	few	TRBV18	TRBJ1-2	CASSPRRDRDSYTF	TGTGCCAGCTCACCAAGGCGGGACAGGGATAGCTACACCTTC
.	.	TRBV7-3	TRBJ2-7	CASSSSPLSGYEQYF	TGTGCCAGCAGCTCCTCGCCCTTAAGCGGATACGAGCAGTACTTC
TRBD2	.	TRBV5-1	TRBJ2-3	CASGLGSGGTDTQYF	TGCGCCAGCGGCCTTGGTAGCGGGGGCACAGATACGCAGTATTTT
.	.	TRBV3-1/TRBV3-2	TRBJ1-1	CASSQGWEATEAFF	TGTGCCAGCAGCCAGGGATGGGAGGCCACTGAAGCTTTCTTT
TRBD2	.	TRBV19	TRBJ2-3	CASGAGGSPDTQYF	TGTGCCAGTGGAGCGGGAGGTAGCCCAGATACGCAGTATTTT
TRBD1	once	TRBV6-5	TRBJ1-1	CASSRTGPPEAFF	TGTGCCAGCAGTAGGACAGGGCCCCCTGAAGCTTTCTTT
TRBD2	.	TRBV7-2	TRBJ2-1	CASSLDIAGGREQFF	TGTGCCAGCAGCCTCGACATAGCGGGAGGAAGGGAGCAGTTCTTC
.	once	TRBV7-9	TRBJ2-5	CASSSRAQGTQYF	TGTGCCAGCAGCTCCCGGGCCCAGGGGACCCAGTACTTC
.	.	TRBV6-2/TRBV6-3	TRBJ1-5	CASSHGGAGQPQHF	TGTGCCAGCAGCCATGGTGGGGCCGGTCAGCCCCAGCATTTT
.	.	TRBV27	TRBJ2-7	CASSLSPYSSYEQYF	TGTGCCAGCAGTTTATCGCCGTATAGCTCCTACGAGCAGTACTTC
TRBD2	.	TRBV7-3	TRBJ2-6	CASSLIGLAGPSGANVLTF	TGTGCCAGCAGCTTAATTGGACTAGCGGGACCCTCTGGGGCCAACGTCCTGACTTTC
TRBD1	.	TRBV11-2	TRBJ1-1	CASSLTGTNTEAFF	TGTGCCAGCAGCTTGACAGGGACTAACACTGAAGCTTTCTTT
.	.	TRBV28	TRBJ2-7	CASSELLMNRNSRYEQYF	TGTGCCAGCAGTGAGCTTCTGATGAATAGAAACAGTCGATACGAGCAGTACTTC
.	.	TRBV3-1/TRBV3-2	TRBJ2-1	CASSAHRDGGQFF	TGTGCCAGCAGCGCCCACCGGGACGGGGGGCAGTTCTTC
TRBD1	.	TRBV2	TRBJ1-1	CASSGRTGITEAFF	TGTGCCAGCAGTGGGAGGACAGGGATTACTGAAGCTTTCTTT
.	.	TRBV3-1/TRBV3-2	TRBJ2-2	CASSLSSGNTGELFF	TGTGCCAGCAGCCTAAGTAGCGGGAACACCGGGGAGCTGTTTTTT
.	few	TRBV19	TRBJ2-3	CASTPGDSSTDTQYF	TGTGCCAGTACCCCAGGGGATTCGAGCACAGATACGCAGTATTTT
TRBD1	.	TRBV28	TRBJ1-5	CASRGTGPNQPQHF	TGTGCCAGCAGGGGGACAGGCCCCAATCAGCCCCAGCATTTT
TRBD2	.	TRBV11-2	TRBJ2-5	CASTLGISGGYQETQYF	TGTGCCAGCACCCTCGGCATTAGCGGGGGGTACCAAGAGACCCAGTACTTC
.	.	TRBV30	TRBJ2-2	CAWSVWQGEKGYTGELFF	TGTGCCTGGAGTGTGTGGCAGGGTGAGAAGGGGTACACCGGGGAGCTGTTTTTT
.	.	TRBV6-6	TRBJ2-5	CASTVTQHQETQYF	TGTGCCAGTACTGTGACTCAGCACCAAGAGACCCAGTACTTC
.	.	TRBV4-3	TRBJ1-1	CASSQERTATLEAFF	TGCGCCAGCAGCCAAGAAAGGACAGCAACTCTTGAAGCTTTCTTT
TRBD2	.	TRBV4-3	TRBJ2-3	CASSPGLGENTQYF	TGCGCCAGCAGTCCAGGACTAGGAGAGAATACGCAGTATTTT
TRBD1	few	TRBV14	TRBJ1-3	CASSQVRGLGNTIYF	TGTGCCAGCAGCCAAGTCAGGGGGCTTGGAAACACCATATATTTT
.	.	TRBV7-9	TRBJ2-2	CASSPSGYLESPGELFF	TGTGCCAGCAGCCCGTCCGGATATCTAGAGTCCCCCGGGGAGCTGTTTTTT
TRBD2	once	TRBV10-3	TRBJ2-1	CAIMGLAGIEQFF	TGTGCCATCATGGGACTAGCGGGGATTGAGCAGTTCTTC
.	few	TRBV7-3	TRBJ2-3	CASSLYRTDTQYF	TGTGCCAGCAGCTTATATCGGACAGATACGCAGTATTTT
.	.	TRBV19	TRBJ1-2	CASSIVPGDRYGYTF	TGTGCCAGTAGTATTGTCCCGGGAGATCGGTATGGCTACACCTTC
.	.	TRBV4-2	TRBJ1-3	CASSQAQKQGPIYF	TGTGCCAGCAGCCAAGCCCAAAAACAGGGCCCCATATATTTT
TRBD1	.	TRBV7-3	TRBJ2-5	CASSPGGGETQYF	TGTGCCAGCAGCCCAGGGGGCGGAGAGACCCAGTACTTC
.	few	TRBV5-5	TRBJ2-7	CASSLGHRNSYEQYF	TGTGCCAGCAGCTTGGGGCACAGGAACTCCTACGAGCAGTACTTC
TRBD1	.	TRBV7-8	TRBJ2-7	CASSLVRTGTEQYF	TGTGCCAGCAGCTTAGTTCGGACAGGGACCGAGCAGTACTTC
TRBD2	.	TRBV4-3	TRBJ2-7	CASSQEGTSAFGEQYF	TGCGCCAGCAGCCAAGAGGGGACTAGCGCTTTTGGCGAGCAGTACTTC
TRBD1	.	TRBV6-5	TRBJ2-2	CARMSGTGNTGELFF	TGTGCCAGAATGTCCGGGACAGGGAACACCGGGGAGCTGTTTTTT
.	.	TRBV6-5	TRBJ1-4	CASSSLGGGGEKLFF	TGTGCCAGCAGTTCCCTCGGGGGGGGCGGCGAAAAACTGTTTTTT
TRBD1	.	TRBV27	TRBJ1-1	CASRPDRGLQNTEAFF	TGTGCCAGCAGACCGGACAGGGGGCTACAGAACACTGAAGCTTTCTTT
.	once	TRBV29-1	TRBJ2-4	CSAQGSAKNIQYF	TGCAGCGCCCAGGGTTCCGCCAAAAACATTCAGTACTTC
.	.	TRBV2	TRBJ2-1	CASRGGASSYNEQFF	TGTGCCAGCAGAGGAGGGGCAAGCTCCTACAATGAGCAGTTCTTC
.	few	TRBV3-1/TRBV3-2	TRBJ2-6	CASSQTSGVRAITGANVLTF	TGTGCCAGCAGCCAAACATCAGGGGTCAGGGCAATAACTGGGGCCAACGTCCTGACTTTC
TRBD1	.	TRBV9	TRBJ1-2	CASSAQGTYGYTF	TGTGCCAGCAGCGCACAGGGGACCTATGGCTACACCTTC
.	.	TRBV6-5	TRBJ2-2	CASSPRGTGELFF	TGTGCCAGCAGCCCCAGGGGCACCGGGGAGCTGTTTTTT